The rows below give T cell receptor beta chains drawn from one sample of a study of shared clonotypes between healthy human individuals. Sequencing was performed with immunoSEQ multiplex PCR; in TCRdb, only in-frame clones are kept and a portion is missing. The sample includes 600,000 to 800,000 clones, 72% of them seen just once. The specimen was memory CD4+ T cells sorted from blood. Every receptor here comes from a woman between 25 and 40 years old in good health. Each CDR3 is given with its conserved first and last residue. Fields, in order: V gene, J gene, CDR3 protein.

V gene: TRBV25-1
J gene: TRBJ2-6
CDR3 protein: CASGPPGANVLTF

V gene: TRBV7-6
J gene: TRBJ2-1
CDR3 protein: CASSLAEVNEQFF

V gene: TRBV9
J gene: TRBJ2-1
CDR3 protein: CASSVWGDSQSYNEQFF

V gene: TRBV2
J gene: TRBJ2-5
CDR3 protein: CASSVEIETQYF

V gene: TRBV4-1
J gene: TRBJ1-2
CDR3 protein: CASSPGQGSRGYTF

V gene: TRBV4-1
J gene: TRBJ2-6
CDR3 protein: CASSLGQGTGANVLTF

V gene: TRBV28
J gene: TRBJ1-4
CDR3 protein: CASRPRGGTGEKLFF

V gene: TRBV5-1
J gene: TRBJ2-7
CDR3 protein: CASKGHGFEQYF

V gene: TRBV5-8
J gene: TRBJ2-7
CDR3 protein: CASSVQGYYEQYF

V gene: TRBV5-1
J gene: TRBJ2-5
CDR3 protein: CASSLEMGGGETQYF

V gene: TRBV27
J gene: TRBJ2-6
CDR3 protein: CASSPQYSSGANVLTF

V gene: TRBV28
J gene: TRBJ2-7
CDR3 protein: CASNVMQSSYEQYF

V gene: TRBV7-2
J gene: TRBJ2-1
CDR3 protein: CASSVPGEFNEQFF

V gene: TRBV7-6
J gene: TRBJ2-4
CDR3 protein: CASSTPRGSKNIQYF

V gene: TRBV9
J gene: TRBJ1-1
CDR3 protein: CASSVDYRGRIAFF

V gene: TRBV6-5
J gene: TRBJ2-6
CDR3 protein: CASSYSGISGANVLTF

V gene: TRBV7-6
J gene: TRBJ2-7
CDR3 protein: CASSPLLSSYEQYF

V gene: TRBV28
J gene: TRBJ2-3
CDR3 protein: CASSSGQNTDTQYF

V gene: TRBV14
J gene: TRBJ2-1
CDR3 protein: CASSHQQGYNEQFF

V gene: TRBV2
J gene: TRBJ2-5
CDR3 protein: CASGEPKAGVGTQYF

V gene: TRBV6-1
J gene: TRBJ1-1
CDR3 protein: CASSERDREAFF

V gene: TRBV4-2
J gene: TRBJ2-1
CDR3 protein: CASSQDTSGVITGSYNEQFF

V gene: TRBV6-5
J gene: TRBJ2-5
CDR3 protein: CASSSPGQGAETQYF

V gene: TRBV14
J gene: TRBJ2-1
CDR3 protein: CASSQDLGQKDNEQFF

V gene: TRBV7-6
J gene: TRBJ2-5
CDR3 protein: CASSTTSGSETQYF

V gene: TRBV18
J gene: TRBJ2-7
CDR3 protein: CASSPDRGRSSYEQYF

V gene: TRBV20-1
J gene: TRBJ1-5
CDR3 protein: CSARVNQPQHF

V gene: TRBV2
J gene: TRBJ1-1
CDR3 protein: CASSEGQGIISEAFF

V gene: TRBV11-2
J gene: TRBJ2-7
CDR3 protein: CASSEASYNEQYF

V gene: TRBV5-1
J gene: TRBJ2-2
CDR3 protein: CASSKGTENTGELFF

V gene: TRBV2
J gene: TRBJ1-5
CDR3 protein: CASSDLISNQPQHF

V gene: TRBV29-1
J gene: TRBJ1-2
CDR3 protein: CSVESVRPNYGYTF

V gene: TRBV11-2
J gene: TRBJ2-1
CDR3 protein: CASSLALKLAGLNNEQFF